The rows below give T cell receptor beta chains drawn from one sample of a study of blood T cell repertoires in COVID-19. The protocol was immunoSEQ multiplex PCR, while the TCRdb copy is restricted to in-frame clones and leaves out a portion. Among roughly 14,000 clones listed, 82% were seen once. Sequences were obtained from peripheral blood. These receptor sequences come from a man older than 75 with active or convalescent COVID-19. CDR3s include the opening cysteine and the closing phenylalanine or tryptophan. A clone size is listed for some rows: how often the clone was seen (once, few, many), or a class if it is expanded.

size: once; V: TRBV5-4; CDR3: CASSLGTGGDEKLFF
size: NA; V: TRBV18; CDR3: CASSPEQGLGYTF
size: once; V: TRBV19; CDR3: CASSPRDSFRDEQFF
size: NA; V: TRBV5-4; CDR3: CASSLEGDSGANVLTF
size: NA; V: TRBV28; CDR3: CASSSSSSRGEGWNTIYF
size: NA; V: TRBV30; CDR3: CAWSVQGASGNTIYF
size: NA; V: TRBV5-6; CDR3: CASSFLGQRREQFF
size: NA; V: TRBV5-1; CDR3: CASSLTQGNSPLHF
size: once; V: TRBV11-3; CDR3: CASSSHRASTDTQYF
size: NA; V: TRBV5-5; CDR3: CASSLQGQVTNEKLFF
size: once; V: TRBV9; CDR3: CASSVGLAEPYEQYF
size: NA; V: TRBV28; CDR3: CASSFEADYEQYF
size: NA; V: TRBV4-1; CDR3: CASSQAPGQLHEQYF
size: NA; V: TRBV5-6; CDR3: CASSPTAGALGYTF
size: NA; V: TRBV29-1; CDR3: CSVHREANYGYTF
size: once; V: TRBV5-1; CDR3: CASSGGTGQNTEAFF
size: NA; V: TRBV19; CDR3: CASSTSLVGRETQYF
size: NA; V: TRBV5-1; CDR3: CASSAGTDRTDTQYF
size: NA; V: TRBV7-3; CDR3: CASSPRQGDHNEQFF
size: NA; V: TRBV19; CDR3: CASNAGRNQPQHF
size: few; V: TRBV11-3; CDR3: CASSLDMAGKDTQYF
size: once; V: TRBV18; CDR3: CASCTGDEKLFF
size: few; V: TRBV11-2; CDR3: CASSADRGRGEQFF
size: once; V: TRBV7-9; CDR3: CASSLMGGPGETQYF
size: NA; V: TRBV6-5; CDR3: CASSNAENYGYTF
size: NA; V: TRBV5-4; CDR3: CASSSIDYGYTF
size: NA; V: TRBV6-5; CDR3: CASRGLAEETQYF
size: NA; V: TRBV10-3; CDR3: CAISGAGGIYEQFF
size: NA; V: TRBV13; CDR3: CASSDSRQGTDTQYF
size: once; V: TRBV23-1; CDR3: CASRGACVPNYGYTF
size: NA; V: TRBV30; CDR3: CAWSVLNKYQPQHF
size: NA; V: TRBV7-2; CDR3: CASSVSSGRVAYEQYF
size: NA; V: TRBV6-5; CDR3: CASRGQSRGYTF
size: NA; V: TRBV27; CDR3: CASSWTESSYNEQFF
size: NA; V: TRBV10-3; CDR3: CAIGQLNQPQHF
size: NA; V: TRBV6-1; CDR3: CASSEKGDKNIQYF
size: NA; V: TRBV19; CDR3: CASTESTGVSNQPQHF
size: NA; V: TRBV6-5; CDR3: CASSPPGREHEKLFF
size: medium-sized; V: TRBV6-1; CDR3: CASSEDRGSGANVLTF
size: NA; V: TRBV7-2; CDR3: CASSTRGLAGTGELFF
size: NA; V: TRBV11-2; CDR3: CASSFASGESSGANVLTF